Listed here are 5 T cell receptor beta chains from one sample, sequenced in a study of vaccination and CD4 T cells after COVID-19. What these receptors recognize is not known. Treatment meaning: roughly 11-day PBMC culture with coronavirus spike peptide pools or control peptides (ViraFEST assay). Ahead of the COVID-19 pandemic (2011-2018), the CD4+ T cells of the unexposed donor were collected. The assay that was used to sequence DNA from cultured CD4+ T cells was the Oncomine TCR Beta short-read assay. TCRdb recomputed calls from the PCR reads with MiXCR, one row per CDR3 protein. This sample carries about 6,600 distinct CDR3 sequences, 37% of them seen once, and the ten largest clones take under 45%. Source material: CD4+ T cells from blood, cultured in vitro. All receptors derive from a human donor in good health.

In this sample, this clonotype turned up a few times. The gene calls are TRBV6-1 and TRBJ2-7, with 7 bases fitting TRBD1. Per germline, CDR1 MNHNS and CDR2 SASEGT. The V gene end was trimmed by 8 bases and the J gene end by 4 bases; junction bases not matched to a gene: 11. The CDR3 consists of 14 residues. Here the CDR3 DNA reads TGTGCCAGCGCAGACAGGGCGTCCGCATACGAGCAGTACTTC. This codes for CASADRASAYEQYF.

The rearrangement links TRBV27 to TRBJ2-3, with 9 nucleotides matching TRBD1. V trimming: 5 bases; J trimming: 4 bases; junction bases outside the gene matches: 7. Per germline, CDR1 MNHEY and CDR2 SMNVEV (reference sequence). This CDR3 is 15 amino acids long. The DNA for the CDR3 is TGTGCCAGCAGTCCCGGGACAGGGCACGCAGATACGCAGTATTTT. Encoded protein: CASSPGTGHADTQYF.

The J gene is TRBJ1-5, the V gene TRBV27; tentatively, D is TRBD1 (5 bases). Trimming pared 1 base from V and 7 bases from J, leaving 17 bases between. The CDR3 is made up of 16 amino acids. Per germline, CDR1 MNHEY and CDR2 SMNVEV (reference sequence). This chain's CDR3 is CASSLLTGEGKQPQHF. Written as DNA, the CDR3 is TGTGCCAGCAGTTTATTAACAGGAGAGGGGAAACAGCCCCAGCATTTT.

This clonotype has only a few counts. The chain is built from TRBV27 and TRBJ1-5, with a tentative D call TRBD1 (5 bases). The V and J ends lost 6 bases and 2 bases respectively, with 14 bases between them. The germline CDR1 and CDR2 sequences are MNHEY and SMNVEV (reference sequence). This CDR3 is built from 15 residues. The CDR3: CASRLTGERNQPQHF. The DNA for the CDR3 is TGTGCCAGCAGGCTTACAGGAGAACGCAATCAGCCCCAGCATTTT.

Only a few counts were recorded for this clonotype. The rearrangement joins TRBV7-3 to TRBJ1-1; no reliable D call. CDR1 is SGHTA and CDR2 is FQGTGA in the germline V gene. V gave up 2 bases and J gave up 1 base, with 8 bases separating them. This CDR3 comprises 14 residues. The chain's CDR3 is CASSLGPENTEAFF. CDR3 sequence (DNA): TGTGCCAGCAGCTTAGGTCCAGAGAACACTGAAGCTTTCTTT. Filled out from reference TRBV7-3 and TRBJ1-1, the complete variable domain reads GAGVSQTPSNKVTEKGKYVELRCDPISGHTALYWYRQSLGQGPEFLIYFQGTGAADDSGLPNDRFFAVRPEGSVSTLKIQRTERGDSAVYLCASSLGPENTEAFFGQGTRLTVV.